These 27 T cell receptor beta chains share one sample of origin, sequenced in a study of cytomegalovirus exposure and HLA in healthy donors (dated by TCRdb to 2016 to 2017). The library was prepared using the immunoSEQ multiplex PCR assay. A mixture of 60 forward primers for TCR Vbeta segments and 13 reverse primers for TCR Jbeta segments was used in the multiplex PCR. Entries here come from immuneACCESS through TCRdb and include only in-frame sequences with V and J called. Some clones fail to appear in such tables; in the studies checked, an unresolved V gene covers under half of the shortfall, and the cause of the remainder is unknown. Within this sample are approximately 61,000 clones, with around 80% of them counted one time only. Of the sample, roughly 51% is held by the ten largest clones. Sequenced material: PBMCs. The receptor source for this set is a man in his fifties in good health and CMV-seropositive.

The V call is TRBV4-2, the J call TRBJ2-1; D call uncertain. CDR3 size: 17 residues. CDR1 and CDR2 (germline): LGHNA, YNFKEQ. CDR3 bases: TGTCTCAGCAGCCAAGATCTGATCGTACTCATCTACAATGAGCAGTTCTTC. Its translation: CLSSQDLIVLIYNEQFF.

This rearrangement joins TRBV27 to TRBJ1-5; 9 positions match TRBD1. The CDR3 is 13 amino acids. V trimming: 5 bases; J trimming: 7 bases; junction bases outside the gene matches: 3. The germline CDR1 and CDR2 sequences are MNHEY and SMNVEV (reference sequence). The CDR3 is CASSRDRDQPQHF. The CDR3 coding sequence is TGTGCCAGCAGTCGGGACAGGGACCAGCCCCAGCATTTT.

The gene calls are TRBV27 and TRBJ2-1; 9 bases line up with TRBD1. Trimming took 4 bases from V and 0 from J; bases not matched to a gene: 7. This CDR3 contains 17 residues. The germline CDR1 and CDR2 sequences are MNHEY and SMNVEV (reference sequence). CDR3 nucleotides: TGTGCCAGCAGTTCCCGGGGACAGGGAGTCTCCTACAATGAGCAGTTCTTC. Protein: CASSSRGQGVSYNEQFF.

In its sample, this clone was seen once. This rearrangement joins TRBV9 to TRBJ2-7; 7 positions match TRBD2. The CDR3 consists of 12 residues. Per the germline V gene, CDR1 is SGDLS and CDR2 is YYNGEE. The V segment lost 6 bases and the J segment 2 bases; nucleotides outside the gene matches: 2. The CDR3 bases are TGTGCCAGCACTGCGGGGGCCTACGAGCAGTACTTC. It translates to CASTAGAYEQYF.

As for this clone: The likely explanation is a read error, given a far larger clone one base away. The chain joins TRBV5-5 to TRBJ2-1; 13 nucleotides agree with TRBD2. The CDR3 consists of 18 residues. CDR1 is SGHKS and CDR2 is YYEKEE in the germline V gene (reference sequence). The V and J ends lost 4 bases and 6 bases, in that order; junction bases with no gene match: 13. The CDR3 protein is CASSATSGRPGFANEQFF. The CDR3 region has the DNA TGTGCCAGCAGCGCGACTAGCGGGAGGCCAGGCTTTGCCAATGAGCAGTTCTTC.

V is TRBV6-5 and J is TRBJ1-5, with D tentatively TRBD1 (5 bases). CDR1 is MNHEY and CDR2 is SVGAGI in the germline V gene. The CDR3 length is 15 residues. V lost 5 bases, J lost 3 bases, and 14 bases lay in between. The CDR3 is CASSKGYSANQPQHF. CDR3 DNA sequence: TGTGCCAGCAGTAAGGGGTATTCGGCCAATCAGCCCCAGCATTTT.

The chain links TRBV19 to TRBJ1-2, with TRBD1 as a possible D gene (6 bases). CDR1 and CDR2 from the germline V gene are LNHDA and SQIVND (reference sequence). V was clipped by 4 bases and J by 8 bases, with 17 bases between them. The CDR3 covers 14 residues. CDR3 protein: CASSTRDISRGYTF. The CDR3 DNA is TGTGCCAGTAGTACCCGGGACATCTCGCGGGGCTACACCTTC. Full variable domain (rest looked up from reference TRBV19 and TRBJ1-2): DGGITQSPKYLFRKEGQNVTLSCEQNLNHDAMYWYRQDPGQGLRLIYYSQIVNDFQKGDIAEGYSVSREKKESFPLTVTSAQKNPTAFYLCASSTRDISRGYTFGSGTRLTVV.

V gene TRBV4-2 combines with J gene TRBJ2-1, with 9 bases that match TRBD2. Looked up from germline, CDR1 is LGHNA and CDR2 is YNFKEQ. V shed 4 bases, J shed 6 bases, and the junction held 7 bases outside the gene matches. There are 15 residues in the CDR3. CDR3 bases: TGTGCCAGCAGCCGCGGGGCGGGAGGGGGCAATGAGCAGTTCTTC. This codes for CASSRGAGGGNEQFF.

This clone qualifies as medium-sized (0.01 to 0.1%). The V gene is TRBV4-1, the J gene TRBJ1-5; 9 nucleotides line up with TRBD1. This CDR3 has 16 residues. J lost 4 bases, V lost 0 bases, and 4 bases had no gene match. Per the germline V gene, CDR1 is MGHRA and CDR2 is YSYEKL. CDR3 coding DNA: TGCGCCAGCAGCCAAGATAGGGGACAGGGAAATCAGCCCCAGCATTTT. It translates to CASSQDRGQGNQPQHF.

The genes are TRBV7-9 and TRBJ2-1; no clear D. Germline CDR1 and CDR2: SEHNR and FQNEAQ (reference sequence). There are 12 residues in the CDR3. CDR3 bases: TGTGCGAGAAGCTCCCAGATCAATGAGCAGTTCTTC. Residues: CARSSQINEQFF.

The genes are TRBV11-3 and TRBJ2-1; 9 positions agree with TRBD1. V gave up 4 bases and J gave up 2 bases; unmatched junction bases: 6. The CDR3 runs to 16 residues. The germline V gene has CDR1 SGHNT and CDR2 YENEEA. Here the CDR3 reads CASSYEGQGTYNEQFF. CDR3 in DNA: TGTGCCAGCAGCTACGAGGGACAGGGAACCTACAATGAGCAGTTCTTC.

This clone was picked up a small number of times. The chain carries TRBV7-2 and TRBJ2-5, with 10 positions matching TRBD2. Germline CDR1 is SGHTA and CDR2 is FQGNSA. Unmatched junction bases numbered 15, after V lost 5 bases and J lost 3 bases. This CDR3 has 18 amino acids. The CDR3 DNA follows: TGTGCCAGCAGCCTGGGGCTAGCGGGAGTTAGGGGCAAAGAGACCCAGTACTTC. It encodes CASSLGLAGVRGKETQYF.

This rearrangement joins TRBV7-9 to TRBJ1-1, with TRBD1 identical over 7 bases. V gave up 4 bases and J gave up 6 bases; unmatched junction bases: 5. The CDR3 contains 13 residues. Per germline, CDR1 SEHNR and CDR2 FQNEAQ (reference sequence). The CDR3 sequence: CASSSQGVAEAFF. In DNA form, the CDR3 reads TGTGCCAGCAGCTCCCAGGGGGTCGCTGAAGCTTTCTTT.

This clone appeared a few times. The rearrangement uses TRBV30 and TRBJ1-6, with D possibly matching TRBD1 (5 bases). The V gene lost 1 base and the J gene lost 10 bases, with 14 bases spanning the gap. CDR3 length equals 14 residues. Germline assignment: CDR1 GTSNPN and CDR2 SVGIG (reference sequence). CDR3 amino acids: CAWSGSIGGSPLHF. The CDR3, as DNA: TGTGCCTGGAGTGGCTCGATCGGGGGATCACCCCTCCACTTT.

The chain is built from TRBV11-2 and TRBJ2-4; 7 bases line up with TRBD2. This CDR3 has 13 amino acids. Unmatched junction bases numbered 6, after V lost 6 bases and J lost 7 bases. CDR1 is SGHAT and CDR2 is FQNNGV in the germline V gene. The CDR3 loop reads CASSRTSANIQYF. The CDR3 DNA follows: TGTGCCAGCAGTCGGACTAGTGCGAACATTCAGTACTTC.

The chain has TRBV7-9 and TRBJ2-5, with TRBD1 identical over 9 bases. The CDR3 is made up of 16 amino acids. V lost 3 bases and J lost 0; bases outside the gene matches: 5. In germline, CDR1 is SEHNR, CDR2 FQNEAQ (reference sequence). CDR3 in DNA: TGTGCCAGCAGCTTGGGGACAGGGACGTACCAAGAGACCCAGTACTTC. Amino acid sequence: CASSLGTGTYQETQYF.

The chain employs TRBV27 and TRBJ2-7; no reliable D call. The length of the CDR3 is 15 residues. Germline V lookup: CDR1 MNHEY, CDR2 SMNVEV (reference sequence). The ends were cut back, 3 bases at V and 1 base at J, with 13 bases in the middle. The CDR3 reads CASSLKLGGSYEQYF. DNA of the CDR3: TGTGCCAGCAGTTTGAAGCTAGGCGGTTCCTACGAGCAGTACTTC.

With regard to this clone: An end of the junction differs from the germline gene, which may be a read error. This chain connects TRBV7-9 to TRBJ2-7; maybe TRBD1 (6 bases). Germline values: CDR1 SEHNR, CDR2 FQNEAQ (reference sequence). The CDR3 has 14 amino acids. CDR3 nucleotide sequence: TGTTCCAGCAGCCCAGGGGACGGGCCCTACGAGCAGTACTTC. Protein product: CSSSPGDGPYEQYF.

The rearrangement joins TRBV6-1 to TRBJ1-3; TRBD1 is a possible D gene (6 bases). V was trimmed by 2 bases and J by 3 bases, leaving 14 bases between them. Germline CDR1 reads MNHNS; CDR2 reads SASEGT. The CDR3 consists of 16 residues. The CDR3 region has the DNA TGTGCCAGCAGTGAAAATCGGGGGGCTCTTGGAAACACCATATATTTT. It codes for CASSENRGALGNTIYF.

This clone has only one observation. V gene TRBV7-9 combines with J gene TRBJ2-3; D is unresolved. Trimming stripped 2 bases from V and 2 bases from J, with 2 bases between. The V gene's germline CDR1 is SEHNR and CDR2 FQNEAQ (reference sequence). The CDR3 has 12 amino acids. CDR3 residues: CASSLYTDTQYF. The DNA of the CDR3 is TGTGCCAGCAGCTTATACACAGATACGCAGTATTTT.

Here the CDR3 reads CASSFGGGANVLTF. The CDR3 DNA reads TGTGCCAGCAGCTTTGGAGGTGGGGCCAACGTCCTGACTTTC. V gene TRBV5-4 combines with J gene TRBJ2-6; weak D call: TRBD2 (5 bases). The CDR3 sequence is 14 residues long. The V end was cut by 2 bases, the J end by 3 bases, with 6 bases between. CDR1 SGHNT and CDR2 YYREEE come from the germline V gene (reference sequence).

As to this clone: Other DNA sequences of this sample code for an identical CDR3. The rearrangement links TRBV20-1 to TRBJ2-7; D not resolved. The germline CDR1 and CDR2 sequences are DFQATT and SNEGSKA (reference sequence). The V and J ends lost 1 base and 2 bases respectively, with 3 bases between them. The CDR3 contains 11 residues. The CDR3 DNA sequence: TGCAGTGCTAGAGTTACCTACGAGCAGTACTTC. It codes for CSARVTYEQYF.

The J gene is TRBJ2-2, the V gene TRBV19; the match to TRBD2 covers 9 bases. Germline V gene lookup returns CDR1 LNHDA and CDR2 SQIVND (reference sequence). With V trimmed by 6 bases and J by 5 bases, 10 bases remained unmatched. CDR3 length: 16 residues. The CDR3 sequence is CASRRVAGVRTGELFF. The CDR3, as DNA: TGTGCCAGTAGGCGAGTAGCGGGAGTTAGGACCGGGGAGCTGTTTTTT. Full variable domain (rest looked up from reference TRBV19 and TRBJ2-2): DGGITQSPKYLFRKEGQNVTLSCEQNLNHDAMYWYRQDPGQGLRLIYYSQIVNDFQKGDIAEGYSVSREKKESFPLTVTSAQKNPTAFYLCASRRVAGVRTGELFFGEGSRLTVL.

The V gene is TRBV10-3, the J gene TRBJ2-2; tentative D call: TRBD1 (5 bases). Germline V lookup: CDR1 ENHRY, CDR2 SYGVKD. The CDR3 is 15 residues long. The V end was cut by 3 bases, the J end by 3 bases, with 11 bases between. As DNA, the CDR3 is TGTGCCATCAGTGAAAATGGGGCCGACACCGGGGAGCTGTTTTTT. This gives the protein CAISENGADTGELFF.

V gene TRBV12-5 combines with J gene TRBJ2-2; D gene unclear. From germline, CDR1 is LGHNT and CDR2 FRNRAP. The CDR3 is made up of 10 amino acids. The CDR3 here is CAKWAGELFF. The CDR3 nucleotides read TGTGCAAAGTGGGCTGGGGAGCTGTTTTTT.

J is TRBJ1-1 and V is TRBV12-5; D gene uncertain. Trimming left V 1 base short and J 0 bases short, with 9 bases between. The CDR3 is 15 amino acids. CDR1 is LGHNT and CDR2 is FRNRAP in the germline V gene. CDR3 bases: TGTGCTAGTGGTTTGGGGAGCCTCTTGAACACTGAAGCTTTCTTT. Its translation is CASGLGSLLNTEAFF.

V is TRBV7-6 and J is TRBJ2-5; 11 positions match TRBD2. Trimming cost V 1 base and J 3 bases; bases outside gene matches: 13. This CDR3 comprises 19 residues. Germline V gives CDR1 SGHVS, CDR2 FNYEAQ. This chain's CDR3 is CASSLGFSSTSGEKETQYF. The CDR3 nucleotides are TGTGCCAGCAGCTTAGGTTTTTCTTCGACTAGCGGGGAGAAAGAGACCCAGTACTTC.